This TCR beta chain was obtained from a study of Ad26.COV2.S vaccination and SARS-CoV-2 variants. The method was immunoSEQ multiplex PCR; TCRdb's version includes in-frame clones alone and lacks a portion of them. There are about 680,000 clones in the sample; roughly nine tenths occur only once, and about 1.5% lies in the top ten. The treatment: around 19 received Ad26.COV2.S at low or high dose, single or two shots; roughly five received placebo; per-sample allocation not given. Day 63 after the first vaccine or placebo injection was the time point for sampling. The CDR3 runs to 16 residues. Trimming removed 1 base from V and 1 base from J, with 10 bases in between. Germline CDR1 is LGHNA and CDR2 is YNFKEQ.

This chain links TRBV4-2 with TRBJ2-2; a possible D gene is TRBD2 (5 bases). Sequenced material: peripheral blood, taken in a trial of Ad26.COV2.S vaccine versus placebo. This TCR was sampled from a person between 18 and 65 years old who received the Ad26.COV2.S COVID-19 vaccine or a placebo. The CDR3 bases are TGTGCCAGCAGCCAAGGACCGGACTTGAACACCGGGGAGCTGTTTTTT. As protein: CASSQGPDLNTGELFF.